The 16 T cell receptor beta chains listed next were all sequenced from one sample in a study of human T cells and chemical hapten exposure. TCRdb reprocessed the RACE reads via MiXCR and lists one record per CDR3 protein. The repertoire holds some 84,000 distinct CDR3 sequences, with roughly a tenth as singletons. The time point was: patch test 3, about 24 weeks after DPC sensitization. This sample's treatment: therapeutic diphenylcyclopropenone sensitization with weekly scalp DPC. Here the sequenced sample was whole blood, taken in connection with sensitization to the hapten diphenylcyclopropenone (DPC). The receptor set was obtained from a woman aged 50 to 65 with alopecia areata. Some clones in this sample may be carry-over from other donors' samples.

The chain employs TRBV7-9 and TRBJ2-3, with a tentative D call TRBD2 (5 bases). CDR1 is SEHNR and CDR2 is FQNEAQ in the germline V gene (reference sequence). With 1 base removed from V and 4 bases from J, the gap between germline ends came to 12 bases. This CDR3 spans 15 amino acids. CDR3 loop: CASSLGASGADTQYF. CDR3 nucleotide sequence: TGTGCCAGCAGCTTAGGGGCTTCCGGGGCAGATACGCAGTATTTT. Drawing the rest from reference TRBV7-9 and TRBJ2-3, the complete variable domain is DTGVSQNPRHKITKRGQNVTFRCDPISEHNRLYWYRQTLGQGPEFLTYFQNEAQLEKSRLLSDRFSAERPKGSFSTLEIQRTEQGDSAMYLCASSLGASGADTQYFGPGTRLTVL.

The chain's CDR3 is CASSLAWDRGLTGELFF. CDR3 coding DNA: TGTGCCAGCAGCTTAGCGTGGGACAGGGGGCTCACCGGGGAGCTGTTTTTT. The rearrangement uses TRBV7-2 and TRBJ2-2, with 12 bases that match TRBD1. In germline, CDR1 is SGHTA, CDR2 FQGNSA. With 0 bases clipped from V and 4 bases from J, the junction kept 3 bases outside the gene matches. CDR3 length: 17 residues.

This clonotype was observed at least ten times. The chain carries TRBV12-5 and TRBJ1-1; 9 nucleotides line up with TRBD1. Germline CDR1 LGHNT, CDR2 FRNRAP. V shed 6 bases, J shed 1 base, and the junction held 3 bases outside the gene matches. The length of the CDR3 is 14 residues. CDR3 loop: CASGRGQGNTEAFF. In DNA, the CDR3 is TGTGCTAGTGGGCGGGGACAGGGGAACACTGAAGCTTTCTTT.

This clonotype was recorded many times. This chain links TRBV28 with TRBJ2-7, with a weak D call TRBD2 (7 bases). Germline assignment: CDR1 MDHEN and CDR2 SYDVKM. Trimming left V 4 bases short and J 6 bases short, with 10 bases between. This CDR3 spans 12 amino acids. The CDR3 is CASSSGGSEQYF. CDR3 coding DNA: TGTGCCAGCAGTTCGGGGGGCTCCGAGCAGTACTTC. Supplemented by reference TRBV28 and TRBJ2-7, the full variable domain reads DVKVTQSSRYLVKRTGEKVFLECVQDMDHENMFWYRQDPGLGLRLIYFSYDVKMKEKGDIPEGYSVSREKKERFSLILESASTNQTSMYLCASSSGGSEQYFGPGTRLTVT.

Many counts were recorded for this clonotype. The gene calls are TRBV11-2 and TRBJ2-1, with TRBD1 matching 8 bases. This CDR3 is 15 amino acids long. Germline CDR1 is SGHAT and CDR2 is FQNNGV. V lost 5 bases, J lost 6 bases, and 9 bases stayed unmatched. The chain's CDR3 is CASSAGTGLRNEQFF. Written as DNA, the CDR3 is TGTGCCAGCAGCGCGGGGACAGGCTTACGCAATGAGCAGTTCTTC.

This clonotype occurred a few times. The CDR3 DNA sequence: TGTGCCAGCTCCGGGACAGGGTTATCTTACAATGAGCAGTTCTTC. Protein: CASSGTGLSYNEQFF. This chain links TRBV21-1 with TRBJ2-1; the table gives TRBD1 as D, unverified against the DNA. TRBV21-1 is reported as a pseudogene. This CDR3 comprises 15 residues.

This rearrangement joins TRBV28 to TRBJ1-5; D is unclear. This CDR3 is 12 amino acids long. Trimming removed 7 bases from V and 5 bases from J, with 9 bases in between. In germline, CDR1 is MDHEN, CDR2 SYDVKM. The CDR3 coding sequence is TGTGCCAGCATCGGGATTTATCAGCCCCAGCATTTT. Translation gives CASIGIYQPQHF.

This clonotype has ten or more counts. V is TRBV18 and J is TRBJ2-4; no reliable D call. Germline V gene sequence: CDR1 KGHSH, CDR2 LQKENI. CDR3 length: 15 amino acids. V gave up 3 bases and J gave up 11 bases, with 20 bases separating them. CDR3 sequence (DNA): TGTGCCAGCTCACCGGCAGTCGGCGGCTCTCGAGTTCAGTACTTC. This sequence encodes CASSPAVGGSRVQYF.

This clonotype was recorded at least ten times. CDR3 loop: CASSPPGRGQNGYTF. CDR3 sequence (DNA): TGTGCCAGCTCACCACCAGGCAGGGGGCAGAATGGCTACACCTTC. The J gene is TRBJ1-2, the V gene TRBV18, with 8 bases identical to TRBD1. CDR3 length: 15 amino acids. CDR1 KGHSH and CDR2 LQKENI come from the germline V gene. The ends lost 0 bases at V and 6 bases at J; junction bases unmatched: 6.

The genes are TRBV19 and TRBJ2-1; D is undetermined. This CDR3 is 14 amino acids long. Trimming removed 1 base from V and 1 base from J, with 5 bases in between. Germline V gene lookup returns CDR1 LNHDA and CDR2 SQIVND (reference sequence). DNA for the CDR3: TGTGCCAGTAGTATAGGTGGGTCCTACAATGAGCAGTTCTTC. This gives the protein CASSIGGSYNEQFF.

This clonotype was detected only a few times. The chain is built from TRBV20-1 and TRBJ2-3; D may be TRBD2 (6 bases). V was trimmed by 5 bases and J by 0 bases, leaving 12 bases between them. The CDR3 extends over 14 amino acids. Germline V gene sequence: CDR1 DFQATT, CDR2 SNEGSKA (reference sequence). CDR3 sequence (DNA): TGCAGTGCTCGACTAGTCTCTAGCACAGATACGCAGTATTTT. Translating gives CSARLVSSTDTQYF.

The rearrangement joins TRBV27 to TRBJ1-1; 7 positions agree with TRBD1. The V gene's germline CDR1 is MNHEY and CDR2 SMNVEV (reference sequence). The CDR3 covers 16 residues. Germline trimming cut 7 bases from V and 4 bases from J; bases unmatched to any gene: 15. CDR3: CASNLLQGVGVTEAFF. The CDR3 region has the DNA TGTGCCAGCAATCTCCTCCAGGGGGTAGGAGTCACTGAAGCTTTCTTT.

This clonotype has only a few counts. The V and J genes are TRBV7-9 and TRBJ2-7; 9 bases agree with TRBD2. This CDR3 comprises 17 residues. J was trimmed by 5 bases and V by 0 bases; bases with no gene match: 11. Germline CDR1 and CDR2: SEHNR and FQNEAQ (reference sequence). The CDR3 region is CASSLAHGGGRVDEQYF. The CDR3 bases are TGTGCCAGCAGCTTAGCCCATGGGGGCGGGAGGGTGGACGAGCAGTACTTC.

The rearrangement joins TRBV7-9 to TRBJ1-3; D is ambiguous. Germline V lookup: CDR1 SEHNR, CDR2 FQNEAQ (reference sequence). The CDR3 sequence is 12 residues long. The germline V and J ends were trimmed by 3 bases and 5 bases, with 5 bases remaining between them. CDR3 protein: CASSFGRNTIYF. CDR3 sequence (DNA): TGTGCCAGCAGCTTTGGTCGAAACACCATATATTTT.

This clonotype was counted ten times or more. The V and J genes are TRBV11-3 and TRBJ2-3; the match to TRBD1 covers 8 bases. V trimming: 4 bases; J trimming: 3 bases; junction bases outside the gene matches: 9. The CDR3 length is 16 residues. Germline assignment: CDR1 SGHNT and CDR2 YENEEA. The CDR3 DNA sequence: TGTGCCAGCAGCTCCGGACAGGGCGACATTACAGATACGCAGTATTTT. This gives the protein CASSSGQGDITDTQYF.

In its sample, this clonotype was seen many times. The gene calls are TRBV7-9 and TRBJ2-1; D not certain. This CDR3 region has 15 residues. V shed 1 base and J shed 1 base, with 8 bases lying between them. The germline V gene has CDR1 SEHNR and CDR2 FQNEAQ (reference sequence). The CDR3 sequence: CASSLVPVSYNEQFF. The CDR3 DNA reads as TGTGCCAGCAGCTTAGTACCAGTTTCCTACAATGAGCAGTTCTTC. Complete variable domain (other parts from reference TRBV7-9 and TRBJ2-1): DTGVSQNPRHKITKRGQNVTFRCDPISEHNRLYWYRQTLGQGPEFLTYFQNEAQLEKSRLLSDRFSAERPKGSFSTLEIQRTEQGDSAMYLCASSLVPVSYNEQFFGPGTRLTVL.